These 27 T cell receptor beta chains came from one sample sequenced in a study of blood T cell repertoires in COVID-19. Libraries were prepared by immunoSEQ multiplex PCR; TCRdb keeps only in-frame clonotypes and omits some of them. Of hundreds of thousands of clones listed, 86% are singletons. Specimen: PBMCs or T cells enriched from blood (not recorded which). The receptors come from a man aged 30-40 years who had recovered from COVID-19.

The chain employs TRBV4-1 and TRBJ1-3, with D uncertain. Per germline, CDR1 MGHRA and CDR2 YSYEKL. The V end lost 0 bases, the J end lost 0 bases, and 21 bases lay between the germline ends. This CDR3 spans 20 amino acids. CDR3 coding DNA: TGCGCCAGCAGCCAAGAGGAGAGTGGGTACCCCGCTCTCTCTGGAAACACCATATATTTT. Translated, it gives CASSQEESGYPALSGNTIYF.

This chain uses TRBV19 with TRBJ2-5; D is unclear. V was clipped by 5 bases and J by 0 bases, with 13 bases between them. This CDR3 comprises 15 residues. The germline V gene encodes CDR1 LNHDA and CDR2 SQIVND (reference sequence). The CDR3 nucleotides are TGTGCCAGTAGTCAACGGGTCAAGTACCAAGAGACCCAGTACTTC. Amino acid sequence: CASSQRVKYQETQYF.

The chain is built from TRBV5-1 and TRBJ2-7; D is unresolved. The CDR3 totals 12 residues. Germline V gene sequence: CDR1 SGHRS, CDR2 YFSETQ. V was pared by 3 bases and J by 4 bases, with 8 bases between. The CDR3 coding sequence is TGCGCCAGCAGCTACGACGGGTACGAGCAGTACTTC. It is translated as CASSYDGYEQYF.

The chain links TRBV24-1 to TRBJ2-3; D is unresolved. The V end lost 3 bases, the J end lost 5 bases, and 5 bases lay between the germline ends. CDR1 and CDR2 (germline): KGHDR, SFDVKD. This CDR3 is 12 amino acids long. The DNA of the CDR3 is TGTGCCACCAGTGATGGCAGAGATACGCAGTATTTT. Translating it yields CATSDGRDTQYF.

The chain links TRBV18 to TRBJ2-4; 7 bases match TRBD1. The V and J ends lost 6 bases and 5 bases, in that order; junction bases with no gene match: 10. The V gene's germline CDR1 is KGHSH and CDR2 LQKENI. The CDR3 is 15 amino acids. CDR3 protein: CASSLGGQGENIQYF. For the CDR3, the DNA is TGTGCCAGCTCGCTCGGTGGGCAGGGGGAAAACATTCAGTACTTC.

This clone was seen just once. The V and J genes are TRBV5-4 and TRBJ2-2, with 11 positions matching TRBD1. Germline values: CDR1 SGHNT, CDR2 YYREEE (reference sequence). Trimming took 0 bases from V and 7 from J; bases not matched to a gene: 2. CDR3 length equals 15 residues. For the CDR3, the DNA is TGTGCCAGCAGCTTGGCCGGGACAGGGGGCGGGGAGCTGTTTTTT. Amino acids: CASSLAGTGGGELFF. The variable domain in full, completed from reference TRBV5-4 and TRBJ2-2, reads ETGVTQSPTHLIKTRGQQVTLRCSSQSGHNTVSWYQQALGQGPQFIFQYYREEENGRGNFPPRFSGLQFPNYSSELNVNALELDDSALYLCASSLAGTGGGELFFGEGSRLTVL.

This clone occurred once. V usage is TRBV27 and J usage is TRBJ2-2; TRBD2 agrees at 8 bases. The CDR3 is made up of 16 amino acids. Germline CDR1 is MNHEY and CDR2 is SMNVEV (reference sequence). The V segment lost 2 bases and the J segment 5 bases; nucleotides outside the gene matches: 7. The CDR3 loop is CASSLRSGSQTGELFF. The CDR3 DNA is TGTGCCAGCAGTTTAAGAAGCGGGAGTCAGACCGGGGAGCTGTTTTTT.

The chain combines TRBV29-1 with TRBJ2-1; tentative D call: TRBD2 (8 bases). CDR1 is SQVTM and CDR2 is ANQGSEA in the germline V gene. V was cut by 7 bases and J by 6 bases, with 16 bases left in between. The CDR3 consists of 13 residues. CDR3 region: CSASGGTANEQFF. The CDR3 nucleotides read TGCAGCGCTTCGGGGGGGACAGCCAATGAGCAGTTCTTC.

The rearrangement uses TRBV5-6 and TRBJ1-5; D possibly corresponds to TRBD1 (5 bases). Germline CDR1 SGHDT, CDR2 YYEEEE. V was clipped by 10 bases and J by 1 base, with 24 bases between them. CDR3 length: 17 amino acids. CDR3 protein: CADLHYGGMQSNQPQHF. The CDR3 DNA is TGTGCCGACCTCCACTACGGGGGGATGCAGAGCAATCAGCCCCAGCATTTT. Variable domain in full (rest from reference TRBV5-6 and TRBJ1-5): DAGVTQSPTHLIKTRGQQVTLRCSPKSGHDTVSWYQQALGQGPQFIFQYYEEEERQRGNFPDRFSGHQFPNYSSELNVNALLLGDSALYLCADLHYGGMQSNQPQHFGDGTRLSIL.

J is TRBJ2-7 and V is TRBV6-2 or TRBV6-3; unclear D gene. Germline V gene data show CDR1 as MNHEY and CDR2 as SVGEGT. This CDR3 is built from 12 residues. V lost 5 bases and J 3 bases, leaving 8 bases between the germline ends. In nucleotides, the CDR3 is TGTGCCAGCAGTCTACAGATCTACGAGCAGTACTTC. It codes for CASSLQIYEQYF.

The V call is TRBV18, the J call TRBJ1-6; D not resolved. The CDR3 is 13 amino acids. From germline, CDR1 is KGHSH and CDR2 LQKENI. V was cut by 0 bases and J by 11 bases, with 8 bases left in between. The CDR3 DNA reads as TGTGCCAGCTCACCACCGTACCCAGCACCCCTCCACTTT. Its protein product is CASSPPYPAPLHF.

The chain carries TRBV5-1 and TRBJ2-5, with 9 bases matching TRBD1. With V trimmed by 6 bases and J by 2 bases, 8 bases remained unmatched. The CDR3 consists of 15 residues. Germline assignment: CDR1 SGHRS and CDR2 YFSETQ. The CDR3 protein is CASTHRGHGQETQYF. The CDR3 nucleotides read TGCGCCAGCACCCACAGGGGGCACGGGCAAGAGACCCAGTACTTC.

The CDR3 spells CASSPRTGVPYEQYF. The CDR3 DNA is TGTGCCAGCAGTCCACGGACAGGGGTCCCCTACGAGCAGTACTTC. The chain links TRBV28 to TRBJ2-7; 9 bases fit TRBD1. The V and J ends lost 5 bases and 2 bases, in that order; junction bases with no gene match: 7. The CDR3 runs to 15 residues. Germline V CDR1 and CDR2: MDHEN, SYDVKM.

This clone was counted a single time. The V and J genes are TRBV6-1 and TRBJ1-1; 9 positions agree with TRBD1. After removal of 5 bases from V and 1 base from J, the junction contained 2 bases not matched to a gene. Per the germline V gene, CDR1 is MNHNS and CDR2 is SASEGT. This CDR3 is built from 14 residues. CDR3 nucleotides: TGTGCCAGCAGTATGGACAGGGGGAACACTGAAGCTTTCTTT. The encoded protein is CASSMDRGNTEAFF.

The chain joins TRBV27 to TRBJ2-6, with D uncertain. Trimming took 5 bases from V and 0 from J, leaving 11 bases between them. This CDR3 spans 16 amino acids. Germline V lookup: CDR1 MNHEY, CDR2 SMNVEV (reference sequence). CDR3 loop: CASSPLFSSGANVLTF. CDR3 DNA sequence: TGTGCCAGCAGTCCCCTATTTAGCTCTGGGGCCAACGTCCTGACTTTC.

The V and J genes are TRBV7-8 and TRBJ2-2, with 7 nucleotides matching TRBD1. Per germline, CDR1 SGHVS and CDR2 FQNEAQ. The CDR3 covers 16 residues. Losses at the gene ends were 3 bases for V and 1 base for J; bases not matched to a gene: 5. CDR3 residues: CASSLHRGRNTGELFF. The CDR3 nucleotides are TGTGCCAGCAGCTTGCACAGGGGCAGGAACACCGGGGAGCTGTTTTTT.

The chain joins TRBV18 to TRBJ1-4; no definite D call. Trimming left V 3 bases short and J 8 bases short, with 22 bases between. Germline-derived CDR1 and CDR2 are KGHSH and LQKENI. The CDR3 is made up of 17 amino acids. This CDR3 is CASSPRPGNDRREKLFF. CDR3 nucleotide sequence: TGTGCCAGCTCACCTCGGCCGGGGAACGATCGGCGGGAAAAACTGTTTTTT.

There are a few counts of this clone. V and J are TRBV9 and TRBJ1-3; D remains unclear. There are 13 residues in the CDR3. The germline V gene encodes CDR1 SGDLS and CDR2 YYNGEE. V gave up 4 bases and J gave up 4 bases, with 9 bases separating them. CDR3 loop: CASSRGGGNTIYF. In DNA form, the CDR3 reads TGTGCCAGCAGCCGCGGCGGGGGAAACACCATATATTTT.

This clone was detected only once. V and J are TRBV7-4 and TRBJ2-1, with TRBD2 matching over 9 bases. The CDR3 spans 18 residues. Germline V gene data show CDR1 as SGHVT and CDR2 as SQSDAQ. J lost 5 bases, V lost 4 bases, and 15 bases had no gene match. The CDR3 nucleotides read TGTGCCAGCAGCTGGCTGGGAATAGCGGGAGAGCGCAACAATGAGCAGTTCTTC. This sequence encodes CASSWLGIAGERNNEQFF.

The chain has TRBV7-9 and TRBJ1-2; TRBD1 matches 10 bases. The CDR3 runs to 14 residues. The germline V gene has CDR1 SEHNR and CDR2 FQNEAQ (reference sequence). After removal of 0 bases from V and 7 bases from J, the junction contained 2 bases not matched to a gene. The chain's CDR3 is CASSLAGQGFGYTF. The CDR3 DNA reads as TGTGCCAGCAGCTTAGCGGGACAGGGGTTTGGCTACACCTTC.

CDR3 region: CASSFVGQGYGYTF. CDR3 nucleotide sequence: TGTGCCAGCAGTTTTGTTGGACAGGGTTATGGCTACACCTTC. The gene calls are TRBV28 and TRBJ1-2, with 8 nucleotides matching TRBD1. Looked up from germline, CDR1 is MDHEN and CDR2 is SYDVKM. The CDR3 spans 14 residues. Trimming at V came to 3 bases and at J to 5 bases, leaving 5 bases not matched to a gene.

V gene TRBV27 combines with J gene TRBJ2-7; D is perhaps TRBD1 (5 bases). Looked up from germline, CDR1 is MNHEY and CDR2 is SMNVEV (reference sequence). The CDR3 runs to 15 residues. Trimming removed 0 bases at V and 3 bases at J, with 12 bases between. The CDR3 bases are TGTGCCAGCAGTTTATCTGTCAGCAGGGACTACGAGCAGTACTTC. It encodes CASSLSVSRDYEQYF.

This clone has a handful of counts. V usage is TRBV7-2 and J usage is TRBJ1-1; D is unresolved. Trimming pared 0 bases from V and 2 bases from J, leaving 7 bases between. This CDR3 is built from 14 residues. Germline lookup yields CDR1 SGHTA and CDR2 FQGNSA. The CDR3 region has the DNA TGTGCCAGCAGCTTAGCGCGTGGTAACACTGAAGCTTTCTTT. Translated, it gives CASSLARGNTEAFF.

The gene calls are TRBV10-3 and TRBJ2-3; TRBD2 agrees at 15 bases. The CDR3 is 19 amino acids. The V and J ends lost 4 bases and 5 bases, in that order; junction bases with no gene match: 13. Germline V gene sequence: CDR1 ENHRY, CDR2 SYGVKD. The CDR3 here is CAISARGLAGGMGEDTQYF. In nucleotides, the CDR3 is TGTGCCATCAGTGCCCGCGGACTAGCGGGAGGGATGGGCGAAGATACGCAGTATTTT.

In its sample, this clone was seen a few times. This chain's CDR3 is CASSTGTGEISNQPQHF. The CDR3, as DNA: TGTGCCAGCAGCACCGGGACAGGGGAAATTAGCAATCAGCCCCAGCATTTT. The V gene is TRBV27, the J gene TRBJ1-5; 10 nucleotides match TRBD1. CDR3 length: 17 residues. Germline CDR1 is MNHEY and CDR2 is SMNVEV (reference sequence). The trim removed 6 bases at V and 0 bases at J, leaving 8 bases unmatched.

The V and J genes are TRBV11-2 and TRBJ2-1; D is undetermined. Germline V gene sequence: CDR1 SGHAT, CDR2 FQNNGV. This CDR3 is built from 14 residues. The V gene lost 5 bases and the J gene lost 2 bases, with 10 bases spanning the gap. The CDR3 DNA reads TGTGCCAGCAGCCTAGGAGAGGCCTACAATGAGCAGTTCTTC. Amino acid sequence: CASSLGEAYNEQFF.

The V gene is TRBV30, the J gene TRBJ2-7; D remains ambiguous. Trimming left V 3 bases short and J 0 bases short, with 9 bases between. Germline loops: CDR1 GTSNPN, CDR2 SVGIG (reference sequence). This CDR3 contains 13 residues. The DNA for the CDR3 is TGTGCCTGGAGGCTTCCCAGCTCCTACGAGCAGTACTTC. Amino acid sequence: CAWRLPSSYEQYF.